This TCR beta chain comes out of a study of CD8+ T cells in alopecia areata. As to treatment: oral pan-JAK inhibitor, 5-10 mg twice daily. Per germline, CDR1 SQVTM and CDR2 ANQGSEA. V gave up 1 base and J gave up 4 bases, with 10 bases separating them. CDR3 length: 13 amino acids. cDNA serving as the sequencing template came from extracted, reverse transcribed RNA. Using immunoSEQ multiplex PCR, the repertoire was profiled, and TCRdb retains in-frame clones only, with some absent. The sample contains approximately 160,000 clones, 55% to 75% of which appear only once. Notes on the study in general: Lesional scalp, especially alopecia totalis/universalis, showed higher clonality than normal scalp. Compared with mice, patients displayed less clear TCR sharing, possibly for HLA-related reasons. Treatment with tofacitinib significantly lowered scalp clonality and reduced expanded CD8+ clones among the top 100.

A remark on this clone: Its specificity is not known. This specimen includes other DNA sequences encoding the same CDR3.

The TCR originated in a human donor with alopecia areata. The rearrangement joins TRBV29-1 to TRBJ2-5; D may be TRBD2 (6 bases). Sample: CD4+ T cells sorted from blood, taken at week 24, from a patient treated with tofacitinib. CDR3 in amino acids: CSVEGGGRETQYF. For the CDR3, the DNA is TGCAGCGTTGAAGGAGGAGGGAGAGAGACCCAGTACTTC.